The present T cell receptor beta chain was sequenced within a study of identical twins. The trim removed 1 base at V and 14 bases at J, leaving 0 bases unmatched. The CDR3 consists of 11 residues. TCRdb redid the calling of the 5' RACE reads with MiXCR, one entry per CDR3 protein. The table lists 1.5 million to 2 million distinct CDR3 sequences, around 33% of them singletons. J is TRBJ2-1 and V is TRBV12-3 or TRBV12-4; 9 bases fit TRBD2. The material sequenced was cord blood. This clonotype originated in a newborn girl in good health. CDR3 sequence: CASSLGLAEFF. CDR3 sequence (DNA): TGTGCCAGCAGTTTAGGACTAGCGGAGTTCTTC.